The clone carrying this TCR beta chain was seen repeatedly, ten times or more. Its cognate antigen is unknown. One entry per CDR3 protein results from TCRdb running MiXCR on the reads. The sample holds roughly 700,000 distinct CDR3 sequences; approximately 33% are singletons and the top ten take about 20%. V shed 4 bases, J shed 5 bases, and the junction held 6 bases outside the gene matches. The CDR3 length is 14 residues. Germline V gives CDR1 SGHTA, CDR2 FQGNSA. This specimen comes from a study of T cell repertoires in cytomegalovirus infection. Study summary: Well-studied HLA-B-restricted CMV epitopes were used in the study alongside recently identified HLA-C-restricted ones. Indications of both CMV infection and matching HLA type were provided by public TCR beta signatures. Study outcomes and limitations: What dominated the ex vivo response were HLA-C-restricted CMV-specific TCR beta clonotypes.

The chain is built from TRBV7-2 and TRBJ2-5; 8 bases agree with TRBD1. Specimen: cultured PBMCs, collected from culture after CMV antigen stimulation. The clonotype was recovered from a human donor in good health (CMV status not recorded). Some clones in this sample may be carry-over from other donors' samples. Here the CDR3 reads CASSSTGGLETQYF. The CDR3 region has the DNA TGTGCCAGCAGCTCTACAGGGGGATTGGAGACCCAGTACTTC.